This T cell receptor (beta chain) was captured in a study of shared clonotypes between healthy human individuals. Findings and limits, study-wide: Naive subsets generally had larger estimated richness than memory subsets. The rarefaction results pointed to incomplete sorted-subset sequencing despite large depth.

With 4 bases clipped from V and 5 bases from J, the junction kept 8 bases outside the gene matches. The CDR3 has 14 amino acids. Germline assignment: CDR1 SGHRS and CDR2 YFSETQ. Generated by immunoSEQ multiplex PCR, the TCRdb table keeps only in-frame clones and is missing some. This table has roughly 680,000 clones, just under 75% appearing once. Concerning this clone itself: The antigen is not known.

The sample consisted of memory CD4+ T cells sorted from blood. Subset noted: CD45RA-negative fraction. This clonotype was obtained from a woman younger than 45 in good health. J is TRBJ2-7 and V is TRBV5-1, with 8 bases aligning to TRBD1. The CDR3 here is CASSAGQGGNEQYF. CDR3 DNA sequence: TGCGCCAGCAGCGCCGGACAGGGAGGTAACGAGCAGTACTTC.